Listed below are T cell receptor beta chains from one sample, sequenced in a study of shared clonotypes between healthy human individuals. Here immunoSEQ multiplex PCR was the method, and the copy in TCRdb shows in-frame clones only, minus some. The table lists fewer than 1.4 million clones, approximately 80% of them singletons, with 0.5% to 0.65% in the top ten. The specimen was memory CD4+ T cells from PBMCs. All receptors come from a man in his late teens or twenties in good health. Some clones in this sample may be carry-over from other donors' samples. Each CDR3 is given with its conserved first and last residue. Each record gives: V gene, J gene, clone size, D gene, CDR3 DNA, CDR3 protein. D genes are given only for firm matches. Size values are once, few and many counts, or a class for expanded clones, and some rows have none.

TRBV7-9	TRBJ2-7	.	.	TGTGCCAGCAGCTTAGGTACCGACTGGGGGCAGTACTTC	CASSLGTDWGQYF
TRBV18	TRBJ2-5	.	TRBD2	TGTGCCAGCTCACCGGGTAGCGGGGAACAAGAGACCCAGTACTTC	CASSPGSGEQETQYF
TRBV6-1	TRBJ2-7	.	.	TGTGCCAGCACAACCGGGACAACAGGATCCGAGCAGTACTTC	CASTTGTTGSEQYF
TRBV2	TRBJ2-7	few	.	TGTGCCAGCAGGCAGGGGACTGGAGCCTACGAGCAGTACTTC	CASRQGTGAYEQYF
TRBV5-1	TRBJ1-2	.	TRBD1	TGCGCCAGCAGGGCCCGGGACAGGGCGGACTATGGCTACACCTTC	CASRARDRADYGYTF
TRBV6-4	TRBJ1-3	.	.	TGTGCCAGCAGTGACTCGAAGTCCTCTGGAAACACCATATATTTT	CASSDSKSSGNTIYF
TRBV7-2	TRBJ1-1	.	.	TGTGCCAGCAGCTTCCAAGGGCGGGGCACTGAAGCTTTCTTT	CASSFQGRGTEAFF
TRBV28	TRBJ2-7	.	.	TGTGCCAGCAGTTTCTTTAACGAGCAGTACTTC	CASSFFNEQYF
TRBV6-5	TRBJ1-1	.	.	TGTGCCAGCAGTTACTCCGTCGGGCAGCAGAACACTGAAGCTTTCTTT	CASSYSVGQQNTEAFF
TRBV7-2	TRBJ2-7	.	.	TGTGCCAGCAGCTTAGTGCGGTACGAGCAGTACTTC	CASSLVRYEQYF
TRBV9	TRBJ1-5	.	.	TGTGCCAGCAGCGTAGTGACAGAACGCAATCAGCCCCAGCATTTT	CASSVVTERNQPQHF
TRBV5-1	TRBJ2-3	.	.	TGCGCCAGCAGCCTAACCGGGAGTATCGCAGATACGCAGTATTTT	CASSLTGSIADTQYF
TRBV5-1	TRBJ1-1	.	TRBD1	TGCGCCAGCAGCGAGGGGGCAGGGTTCACTGAAGCTTTCTTT	CASSEGAGFTEAFF
TRBV19	TRBJ1-3	.	.	TGTGCCAGTAGTCCAACCAGGGCCATGCGAAACACCATATATTTT	CASSPTRAMRNTIYF
TRBV28	TRBJ2-7	.	.	TGTGCCAGCAACCCGGGACGGATCTCTACGGAGCAGTACTTC	CASNPGRISTEQYF
TRBV2	TRBJ1-2	.	TRBD1	TGTGCCAGCATCGGGGACAGGGGGCTGTATGGCTACACCTTC	CASIGDRGLYGYTF
TRBV2	TRBJ1-3	.	.	TGTGCCAGCAGTGAAATCTTTTCAGGAAACACCATATATTTT	CASSEIFSGNTIYF
TRBV6-1	TRBJ2-2	.	.	TGTGCCAGCAGTGCGAGCTCTCGGGAGCTGTTTTTT	CASSASSRELFF
TRBV28	TRBJ1-5	.	TRBD1	TGTGCCAGCAGCCCTCTTGGACAGGGTAAGGGCAATCAGCCCCAGCATTTT	CASSPLGQGKGNQPQHF
TRBV5-1	TRBJ2-2	.	TRBD2	TGCGCCAGCAGGCCGGGGGAGGGGACCGGGGAGCTGTTTTTT	CASRPGEGTGELFF
TRBV5-1	TRBJ1-2	once	.	TGCGCCAGCAGCTTGTCGGGGGATGTTTATGGCTACACCTTC	CASSLSGDVYGYTF
TRBV9	TRBJ2-7	few	TRBD2	TGTGCCAGCAGCGTAGATCCAGCGGGAGTAGGGTACGAGCAGTACTTC	CASSVDPAGVGYEQYF
TRBV27	TRBJ2-1	.	TRBD1	TGTGCCAGCAGATGGGACAGCAATGAGCAGTTCTTC	CASRWDSNEQFF
TRBV5-1	TRBJ1-5	.	.	TGCGCCAGCAGCTTGGGGGTTCCGGGCAATCAGCCCCAGCATTTT	CASSLGVPGNQPQHF
TRBV6-5	TRBJ2-7	.	TRBD2	TGTGCCAGCAGGGGGACTAGCACCTACGAGCAGTACTTC	CASRGTSTYEQYF
TRBV18	TRBJ1-3	.	.	TGTGCCAGCTCACCCCTGGAGGACGGCACCATATATTTT	CASSPLEDGTIYF
TRBV2	TRBJ2-7	.	.	TGTGCCAGCGAATCCTCCTACGAGCAGTACTTC	CASESSYEQYF
TRBV19	TRBJ1-5	.	.	TGTGCCAGTAGTATGGCCAGGCTAAATCAGCCCCAGCATTTT	CASSMARLNQPQHF
TRBV4-1	TRBJ2-1	.	.	TGCGCCAGCAGCCAAGACACGAGCTCCTACAATGAGCAGTTCTTC	CASSQDTSSYNEQFF
TRBV11-3	TRBJ2-2	.	.	TGTGCCAGCAGGCTAAGGACACCGAACACCGGGGAGCTGTTTTTT	CASRLRTPNTGELFF
TRBV28	TRBJ1-1	.	TRBD1	TGTGCCAGCAGTTTTTTTCCCCGGTCAGGGGGCTCGGGGGCTTTCTTT	CASSFFPRSGGSGAFF
TRBV11-2	TRBJ2-1	.	TRBD2	TGTGCCAGCAGCCGAACTAGCGCCTACAATGAGCAGTTCTTC	CASSRTSAYNEQFF
TRBV5-1	TRBJ2-5	once	TRBD2	TGCGCCAGCAGCTTGTATAAGGTTCGGGCGGGAGGTCAGGAGACCCAGTACTTC	CASSLYKVRAGGQETQYF
TRBV9	TRBJ2-3	.	.	TGTGCCAGCAGCTCACGTCCGGGGAGTGCGGGCACAGATACGCAGTATTTT	CASSSRPGSAGTDTQYF
TRBV20-1	TRBJ2-1	.	.	TGCAGTGCTAGTAAGTGGGATGAGCAGTTCTTC	CSASKWDEQFF
TRBV28	TRBJ2-3	many	TRBD2	TGTGCCAGCAGTTCGACTAGCGGGAGGGCCTCTGGGATTGCAGATACGCAGTATTTT	CASSSTSGRASGIADTQYF
TRBV15	TRBJ1-1	.	TRBD1	TGTGCCACCAGCAGACGTACAGGGGGCCCCCTGGGGAACACTGAAGCCTTCTTT	CATSRRTGGPLGNTEAFF
TRBV29-1	TRBJ1-2	.	.	TGCAGCGTTTTCACAGGGAGTGGCTACACCTTC	CSVFTGSGYTF
TRBV27	TRBJ1-5	.	.	TGTGCCAGCAGTTCCCAGGGCCCTAATCAGCCCCAGCATTTT	CASSSQGPNQPQHF
TRBV6-5	TRBJ2-1	.	.	TGTGCCAGCCGCGGGACGGGGCTCTACAATGAGCAGTTCTTC	CASRGTGLYNEQFF
TRBV5-1	TRBJ2-2	.	TRBD2	TGCGCCAGCGCGACTAGCGAGAACACCGGGGAGCTGTTTTTT	CASATSENTGELFF
TRBV11-3	TRBJ1-5	.	TRBD1	TGTGCCAGCAGCTCCCATCGACAGGGCCTTCAGTATAGCAATCAGCCCCAGCATTTT	CASSSHRQGLQYSNQPQHF
TRBV7-2	TRBJ2-3	.	TRBD1	TGTGCCAGCAGCTTAGACAGGGGTACAGATACGCAGTATTTT	CASSLDRGTDTQYF